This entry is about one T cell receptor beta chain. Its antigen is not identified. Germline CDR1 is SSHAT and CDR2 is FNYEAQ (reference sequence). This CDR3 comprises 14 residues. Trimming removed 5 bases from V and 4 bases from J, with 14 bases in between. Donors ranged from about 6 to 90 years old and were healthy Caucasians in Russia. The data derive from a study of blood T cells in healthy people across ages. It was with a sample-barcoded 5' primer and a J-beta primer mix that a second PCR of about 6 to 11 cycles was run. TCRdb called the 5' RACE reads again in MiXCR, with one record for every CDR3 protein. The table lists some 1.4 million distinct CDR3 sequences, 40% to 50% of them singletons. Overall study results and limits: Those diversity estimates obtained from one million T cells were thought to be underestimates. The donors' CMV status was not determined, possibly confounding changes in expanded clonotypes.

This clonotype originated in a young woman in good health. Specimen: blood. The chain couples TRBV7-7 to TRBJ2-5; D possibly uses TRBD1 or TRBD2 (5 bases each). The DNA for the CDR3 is TGTGCCAGCAGCCGGGGTTTCGGGACAGAGACCCAGTACTTC. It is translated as CASSRGFGTETQYF.